The subject of this entry is one TCR beta chain. What it recognizes is unknown. The V segment lost 7 bases and the J segment 4 bases; nucleotides outside the gene matches: 11. CDR1 and CDR2 (germline): LNHDA, SQIVND (reference sequence). The CDR3 is 17 residues long. Rearranged V-D-J TRB sequences were amplified with a mixed TRB-A/B primer pool. TCRdb redid the calling of the multiplex PCR reads with MiXCR, one entry per CDR3 protein. The sample shows 2,700 or so distinct CDR3 sequences, about 20% of them seen only once. TCR beta rearrangements were amplified from peripheral blood genomic DNA. This specimen comes from a study of T cell repertoires in aging, cancer and after chemotherapy. Study overall: Glioblastoma patients receiving temozolomide-based therapy gave paired samples before and after chemotherapy. Points from the study as a whole: Across the chemotherapy interval, each cancer cohort showed higher median generation probability, suggesting thymic rebound. Age-matched healthy donors had significantly more diverse, less clonal blood TCR repertoires than untreated cancer patients. Healthy donors lost TCR diversity with age mainly through richness, cancer patients through richness and evenness.

The chain carries TRBV19 and TRBJ2-5; 14 positions agree with TRBD2. The sequence was obtained from a human donor with a solid tumor. The sequencing sample was made of blood. The chain's CDR3 is CASTSTSGGGARETQYF. DNA of the CDR3: TGTGCCAGTACTTCGACTAGCGGGGGGGGGGCGAGAGAGACCCAGTACTTC.